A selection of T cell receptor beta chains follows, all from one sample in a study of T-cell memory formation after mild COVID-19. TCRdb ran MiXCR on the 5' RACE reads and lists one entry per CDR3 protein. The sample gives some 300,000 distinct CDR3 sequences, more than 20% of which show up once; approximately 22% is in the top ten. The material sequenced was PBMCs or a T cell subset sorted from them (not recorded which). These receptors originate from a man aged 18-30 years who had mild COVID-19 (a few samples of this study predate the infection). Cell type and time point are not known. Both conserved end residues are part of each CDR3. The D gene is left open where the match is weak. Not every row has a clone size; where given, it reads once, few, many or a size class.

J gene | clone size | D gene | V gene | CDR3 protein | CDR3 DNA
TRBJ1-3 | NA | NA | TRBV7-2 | CASSPRVNSGNTIYF | TGTGCCAGCAGCCCCAGGGTAAACTCTGGAAACACCATATATTTT
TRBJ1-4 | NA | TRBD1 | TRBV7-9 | CASSSGQGRQLFF | TGTGCCAGCAGCTCCGGACAGGGGAGACAACTGTTTTTT
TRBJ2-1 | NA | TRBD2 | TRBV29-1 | CSVEIQRGSRAQFF | TGCAGCGTTGAGATCCAGCGGGGGTCGCGGGCGCAGTTCTTC
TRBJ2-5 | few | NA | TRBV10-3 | CAIKSRQGGETQYF | TGTGCCATCAAATCACGGCAGGGCGGCGAGACCCAGTACTTC
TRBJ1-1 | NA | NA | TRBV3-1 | CASSLGTGAFF | TGTGCCAGCAGCCTTGGAACTGGAGCTTTCTTT
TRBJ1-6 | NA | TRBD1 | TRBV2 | CASSEARTGGVPYNSPLHF | TGTGCCAGCAGTGAAGCCCGGACAGGGGGCGTCCCCTATAATTCACCCCTCCACTTT
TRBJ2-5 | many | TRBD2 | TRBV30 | CAWSFSGASETQYF | TGTGCCTGGAGTTTTAGCGGGGCCTCAGAGACCCAGTACTTC
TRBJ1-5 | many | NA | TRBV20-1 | CSARPRAGRGPNQPQHF | TGCAGTGCTAGGCCCCGGGCGGGCCGAGGCCCCAATCAGCCCCAGCATTTT
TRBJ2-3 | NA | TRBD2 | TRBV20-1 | CSALAVGRGDTQYF | TGCAGTGCCCTAGCGGTCGGGCGGGGAGATACGCAGTATTTT
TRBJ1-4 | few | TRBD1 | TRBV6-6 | CASMVQGDEKLFF | TGTGCCAGCATGGTCCAGGGGGATGAAAAACTGTTTTTT
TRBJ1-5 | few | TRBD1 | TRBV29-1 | CSARQGDQPQHF | TGCAGTGCTCGACAGGGGGATCAGCCCCAGCATTTT